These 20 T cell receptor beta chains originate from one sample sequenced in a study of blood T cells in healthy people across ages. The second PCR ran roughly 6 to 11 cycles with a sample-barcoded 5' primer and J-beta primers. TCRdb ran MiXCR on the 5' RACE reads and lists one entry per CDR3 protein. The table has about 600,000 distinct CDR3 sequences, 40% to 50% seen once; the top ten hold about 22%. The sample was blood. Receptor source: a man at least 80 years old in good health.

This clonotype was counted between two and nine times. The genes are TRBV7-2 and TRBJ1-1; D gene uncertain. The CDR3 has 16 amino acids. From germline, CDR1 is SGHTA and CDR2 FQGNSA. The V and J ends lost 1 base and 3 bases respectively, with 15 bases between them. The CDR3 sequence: CASSLEWAAPHTEAFF. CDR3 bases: TGTGCCAGCAGCTTAGAGTGGGCAGCGCCCCACACTGAAGCTTTCTTT.

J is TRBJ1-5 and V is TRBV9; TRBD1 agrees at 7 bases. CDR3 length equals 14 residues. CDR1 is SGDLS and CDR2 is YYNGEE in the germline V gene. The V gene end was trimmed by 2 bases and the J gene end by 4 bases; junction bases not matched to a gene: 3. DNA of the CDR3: TGTGCCAGCAGCGTCGGGACAGAAAATCAGCCCCAGCATTTT. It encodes CASSVGTENQPQHF. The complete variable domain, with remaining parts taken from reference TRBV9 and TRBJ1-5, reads DSGVTQTPKHLITATGQRVTLRCSPRSGDLSVYWYQQSLDQGLQFLIQYYNGEERAKGNILERFSAQQFPDLHSELNLSSLELGDSALYFCASSVGTENQPQHFGDGTRLSIL.

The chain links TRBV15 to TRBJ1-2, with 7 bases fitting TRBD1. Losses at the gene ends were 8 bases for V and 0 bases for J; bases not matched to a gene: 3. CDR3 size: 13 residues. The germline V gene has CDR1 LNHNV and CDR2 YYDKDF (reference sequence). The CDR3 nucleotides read TGTGCCACCCCAGGGGGTGCTAACTATGGCTACACCTTC. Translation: CATPGGANYGYTF.

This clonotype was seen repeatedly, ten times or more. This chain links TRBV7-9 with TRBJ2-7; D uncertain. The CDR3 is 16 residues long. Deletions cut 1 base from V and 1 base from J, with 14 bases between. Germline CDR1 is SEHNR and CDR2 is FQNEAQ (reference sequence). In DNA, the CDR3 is TGTGCCAGCAGCTTAGTCCGATATGAGCAGTCCTACGAGCAGTACTTC. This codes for CASSLVRYEQSYEQYF.

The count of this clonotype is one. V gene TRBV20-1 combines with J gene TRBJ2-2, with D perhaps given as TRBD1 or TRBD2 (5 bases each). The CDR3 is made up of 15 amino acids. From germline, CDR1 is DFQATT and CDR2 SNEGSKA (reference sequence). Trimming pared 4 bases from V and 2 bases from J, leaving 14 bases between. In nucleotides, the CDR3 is TGCAGTGCTAAGGTTCGGGGCATTAACACCGGGGAGCTGTTTTTT. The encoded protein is CSAKVRGINTGELFF.

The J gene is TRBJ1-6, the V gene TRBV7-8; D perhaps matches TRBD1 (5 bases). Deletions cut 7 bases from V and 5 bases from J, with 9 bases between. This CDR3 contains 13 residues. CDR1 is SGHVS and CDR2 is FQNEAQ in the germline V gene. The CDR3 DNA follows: TGTGCCAGCACCCTGGGGGATAATTCACCCCTCCACTTT. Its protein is CASTLGDNSPLHF.

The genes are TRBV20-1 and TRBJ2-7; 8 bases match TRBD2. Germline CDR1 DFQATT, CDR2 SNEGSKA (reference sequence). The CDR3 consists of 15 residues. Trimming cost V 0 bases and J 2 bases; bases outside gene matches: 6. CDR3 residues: CSARDWSGGPYEQYF. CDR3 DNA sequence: TGCAGTGCTAGAGATTGGAGCGGGGGTCCCTACGAGCAGTACTTC.

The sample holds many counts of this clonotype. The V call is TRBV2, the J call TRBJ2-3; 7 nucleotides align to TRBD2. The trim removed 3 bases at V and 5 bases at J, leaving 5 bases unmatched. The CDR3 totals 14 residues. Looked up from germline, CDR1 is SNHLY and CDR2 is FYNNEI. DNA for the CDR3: TGTGCCAGCAGTGAGGGTCCGGGGGGAGATACGCAGTATTTT. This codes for CASSEGPGGDTQYF. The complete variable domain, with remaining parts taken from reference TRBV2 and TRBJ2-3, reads EPEVTQTPSHQVTQMGQEVILRCVPISNHLYFYWYRQILGQKVEFLVSFYNNEISEKSEIFDDQFSVERPDGSNFTLKIRSTKLEDSAMYFCASSEGPGGDTQYFGPGTRLTVL.

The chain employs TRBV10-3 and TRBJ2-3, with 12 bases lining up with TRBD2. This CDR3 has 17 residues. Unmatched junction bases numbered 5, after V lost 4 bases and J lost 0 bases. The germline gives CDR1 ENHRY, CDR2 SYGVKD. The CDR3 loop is CAISGAGTSGSTDTQYF. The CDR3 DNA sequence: TGTGCCATCAGTGGGGCCGGGACTAGCGGGAGCACAGATACGCAGTATTTT.

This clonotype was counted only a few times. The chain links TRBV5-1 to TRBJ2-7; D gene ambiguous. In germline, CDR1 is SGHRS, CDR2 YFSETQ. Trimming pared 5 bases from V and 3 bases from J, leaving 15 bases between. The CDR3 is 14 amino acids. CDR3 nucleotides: TGCGCCAGCAGTCGAGTTTCCAGGATCTACGAGCAGTACTTC. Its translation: CASSRVSRIYEQYF.

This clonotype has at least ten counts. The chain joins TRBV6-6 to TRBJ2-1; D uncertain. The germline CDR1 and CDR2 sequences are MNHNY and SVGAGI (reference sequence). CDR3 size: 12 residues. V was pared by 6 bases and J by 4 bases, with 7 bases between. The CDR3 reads CASSNRYNEQFF. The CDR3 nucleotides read TGTGCCAGCAGCAACAGATACAATGAGCAGTTCTTC.

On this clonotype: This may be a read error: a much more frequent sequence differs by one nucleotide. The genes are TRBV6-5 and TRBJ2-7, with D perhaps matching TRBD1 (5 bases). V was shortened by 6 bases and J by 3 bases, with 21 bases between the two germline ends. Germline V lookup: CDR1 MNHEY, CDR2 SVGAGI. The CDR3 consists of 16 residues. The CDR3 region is CASRRQGVSAFYEQYF. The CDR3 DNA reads TGTGCCAGCAGGCGCCAGGGTGTATCCGCATTCTACGAGCAGTACTTC.

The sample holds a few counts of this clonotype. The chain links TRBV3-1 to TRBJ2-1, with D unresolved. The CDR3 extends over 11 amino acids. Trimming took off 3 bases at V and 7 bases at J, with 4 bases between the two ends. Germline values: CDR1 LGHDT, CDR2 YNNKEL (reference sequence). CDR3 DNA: TGTGCCAGCAGCCATAGAAATGAGCAGTTCTTC. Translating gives CASSHRNEQFF.

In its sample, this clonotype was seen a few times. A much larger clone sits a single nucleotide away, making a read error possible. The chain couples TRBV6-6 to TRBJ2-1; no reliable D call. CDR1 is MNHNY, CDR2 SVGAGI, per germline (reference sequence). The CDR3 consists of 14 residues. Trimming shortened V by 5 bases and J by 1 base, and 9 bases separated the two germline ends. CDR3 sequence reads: CASSPLVSYNEQFF. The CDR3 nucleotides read TGTGCCAGCAGTCCACTTGTATCCTACAATGAGCAGTTCTTC.

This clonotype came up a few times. The CDR3: CASIGGTTYNEQFF. DNA of the CDR3: TGTGCCAGCATCGGGGGCACCACCTACAATGAGCAGTTCTTC. The J gene is TRBJ2-1, the V gene TRBV12-3 or TRBV12-4; D might be TRBD1 or TRBD2, each matching 6 bases. There are 14 residues in the CDR3. The V end was cut by 7 bases, the J end by 2 bases, with 12 bases between.

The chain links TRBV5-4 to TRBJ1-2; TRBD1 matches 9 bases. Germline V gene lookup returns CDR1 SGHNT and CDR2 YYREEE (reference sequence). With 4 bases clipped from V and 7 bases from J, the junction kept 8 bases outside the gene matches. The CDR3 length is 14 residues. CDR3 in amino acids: CASSVGTGMSGYTF. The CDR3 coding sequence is TGTGCCAGCAGCGTGGGGACAGGGATGAGTGGCTACACCTTC.

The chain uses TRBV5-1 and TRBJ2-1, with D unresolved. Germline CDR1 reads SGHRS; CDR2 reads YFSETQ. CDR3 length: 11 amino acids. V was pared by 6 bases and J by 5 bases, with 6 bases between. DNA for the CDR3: TGCGCCAGCACTACGAACAATGAGCAGTTCTTC. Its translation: CASTTNNEQFF.

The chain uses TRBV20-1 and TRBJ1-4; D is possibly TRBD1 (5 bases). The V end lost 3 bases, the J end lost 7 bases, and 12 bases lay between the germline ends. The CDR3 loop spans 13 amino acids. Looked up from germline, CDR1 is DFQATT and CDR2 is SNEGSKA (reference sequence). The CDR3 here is CSARSGGAEKLFF. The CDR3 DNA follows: TGCAGTGCTAGGTCGGGGGGTGCTGAAAAACTGTTTTTT.

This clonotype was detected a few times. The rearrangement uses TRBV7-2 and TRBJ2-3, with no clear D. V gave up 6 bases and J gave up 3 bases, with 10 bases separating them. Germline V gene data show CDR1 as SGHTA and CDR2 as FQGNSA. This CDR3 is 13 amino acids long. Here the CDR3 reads CASRRAPTDTQYF. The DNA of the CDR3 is TGTGCCAGCAGGAGAGCGCCTACAGATACGCAGTATTTT.

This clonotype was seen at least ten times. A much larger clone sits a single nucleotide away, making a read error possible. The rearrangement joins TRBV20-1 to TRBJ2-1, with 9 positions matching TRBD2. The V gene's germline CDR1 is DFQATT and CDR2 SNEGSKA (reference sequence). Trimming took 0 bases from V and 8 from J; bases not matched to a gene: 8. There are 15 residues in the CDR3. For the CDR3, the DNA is TGCAGTGCTAGAGATGGGGTAGCGGGAGTCCATGAGCAGTTCTTC. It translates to CSARDGVAGVHEQFF.